The 24 T cell receptor beta chains below all came from one sample that was sequenced in a study of T cell changes during pregnancy in multiple sclerosis. Data came from immunoSEQ multiplex PCR; TCRdb stores just in-frame clones and leaves some out. This sample carries 50,000 to 65,000 clones, around 90% of them seen once, and the ten largest clones take about 7%. Material: peripheral blood, obtained in the third trimester of pregnancy. The receptors here all came from a female donor in good health, enrolled as a control in a pregnancy study.

J is TRBJ1-1 and V is TRBV18; D is undetermined. Trimming took off 3 bases at V and 10 bases at J, with 15 bases between the two ends. Germline V gives CDR1 KGHSH, CDR2 LQKENI. The CDR3 loop spans 13 amino acids. CDR3: CASSPSPDNGAFF. Written as DNA, the CDR3 is TGTGCCAGCTCACCCAGTCCCGACAACGGAGCTTTCTTT.

The rearrangement uses TRBV19 and TRBJ1-1; D is unresolved. CDR3 length: 13 amino acids. Trimming left V 4 bases short and J 1 base short, with 7 bases between. Per the germline V gene, CDR1 is LNHDA and CDR2 is SQIVND (reference sequence). In DNA, the CDR3 is TGTGCCAGTAGTAGCACACGGAACACTGAAGCTTTCTTT. It specifies CASSSTRNTEAFF. Full variable domain (rest looked up from reference TRBV19 and TRBJ1-1): DGGITQSPKYLFRKEGQNVTLSCEQNLNHDAMYWYRQDPGQGLRLIYYSQIVNDFQKGDIAEGYSVSREKKESFPLTVTSAQKNPTAFYLCASSSTRNTEAFFGQGTRLTVV.

The chain combines TRBV19 with TRBJ2-7, with 8 bases that match TRBD2. This CDR3 has 15 residues. Germline V lookup: CDR1 LNHDA, CDR2 SQIVND (reference sequence). Trimming at V came to 7 bases and at J to 1 base, leaving 9 bases not matched to a gene. The DNA for the CDR3 is TGTGCCAGTAATATCATGGCTAGCGGGTCCTACGAGCAGTACTTC. The encoded protein is CASNIMASGSYEQYF.

The chain is built from TRBV11-3 and TRBJ2-3; 7 positions match TRBD2. This CDR3 contains 15 residues. V gave up 4 bases and J gave up 6 bases; unmatched junction bases: 10. CDR1 and CDR2 from the germline V gene are SGHNT and YENEEA. The CDR3 coding sequence is TGTGCCAGCAGCTCCCCGGGGGGTGGAGTGGATACGCAGTATTTT. As protein: CASSSPGGGVDTQYF. Full variable domain (rest looked up from reference TRBV11-3 and TRBJ2-3): EAGVVQSPRYKIIEKKQPVAFWCNPISGHNTLYWYLQNLGQGPELLIRYENEEAVDDSQLPKDRFSAERLKGVDSTLKIQPAELGDSAVYLCASSSPGGGVDTQYFGPGTRLTVL.

V gene TRBV10-3 combines with J gene TRBJ2-3, with no clear D. Germline V gene lookup returns CDR1 ENHRY and CDR2 SYGVKD. Deletions cut 8 bases from V and 7 bases from J, with 10 bases between. CDR3 length: 11 residues. In DNA form, the CDR3 reads TGTGCCATCCTTGAGGAAAATACGCAGTATTTT. It specifies CAILEENTQYF.

The chain is built from TRBV7-9 and TRBJ2-7, with D unresolved. Trimming removed 5 bases at V and 7 bases at J, with 15 bases between. The CDR3 spans 13 residues. CDR1 is SEHNR and CDR2 is FQNEAQ in the germline V gene (reference sequence). The CDR3 protein is CASSPVPGREQYF. The CDR3 DNA follows: TGTGCCAGCAGCCCAGTCCCAGGCAGAGAGCAGTACTTC.

The rearrangement joins TRBV12-5 to TRBJ1-5, with 9 nucleotides matching TRBD1. Germline CDR1 LGHNT, CDR2 FRNRAP. CDR3 length: 16 amino acids. Here the CDR3 DNA reads TGTGCCGTAACTTCACAGGGGGCAGGGAGCAATCAGCCCCAGCATTTT. Translation: CAVTSQGAGSNQPQHF. Looking up the rest from reference TRBV12-5 and TRBJ1-5 gives the full variable domain: DARVTQTPRHKVTEMGQEVTMRCQPILGHNTVFWYRQTMMQGLELLAYFRNRAPLDDSGMPKDRFSAEMPDATLATLKIQPSEPRDSAVYFCAVTSQGAGSNQPQHFGDGTRLSIL.

J is TRBJ1-2 and V is TRBV29-1, with D perhaps matching TRBD1 (5 bases). The length of the CDR3 is 13 residues. Germline V gene data show CDR1 as SQVTM and CDR2 as ANQGSEA. The V end lost 0 bases, the J end lost 10 bases, and 15 bases lay between the germline ends. In DNA form, the CDR3 reads TGCAGCGTTGAAGATCTAAGCGGGACGCCCTACACCTTC. Its protein is CSVEDLSGTPYTF.

The chain employs TRBV18 and TRBJ2-3; 12 bases fit TRBD1. Trimming removed 4 bases from V and 6 bases from J; junction bases left unmatched: 8. The V gene's germline CDR1 is KGHSH and CDR2 LQKENI. There are 16 residues in the CDR3. The CDR3 DNA reads TGTGCCAGCTCACGTGCCGGGACAGGGGGCTCTGATACGCAGTATTTT. Its protein is CASSRAGTGGSDTQYF.

This sequence joins TRBV5-6 and TRBJ2-5, with 9 bases matching TRBD2. The germline V gene encodes CDR1 SGHDT and CDR2 YYEEEE. This CDR3 is built from 17 residues. The ends lost 4 bases at V and 2 bases at J; junction bases unmatched: 12. Written as DNA, the CDR3 is TGTGCCAGCAGCCCCTCTAGCGGGGTCCCCTCTCAAGAGACCCAGTACTTC. As protein: CASSPSSGVPSQETQYF.

This chain's CDR3 is CASSHSPGGMAGELFF. For the CDR3, the DNA is TGTGCCAGCAGCCATTCCCCCGGAGGGATGGCCGGGGAGCTGTTTTTT. The chain uses TRBV14 and TRBJ2-2; possible D gene TRBD2, 6 bases. V was shortened by 3 bases and J by 6 bases, with 17 bases between the two germline ends. There are 16 residues in the CDR3. Germline V lookup: CDR1 SGHDN, CDR2 FVKESK.

The chain recombines TRBV27 with TRBJ2-1, with TRBD2 matching over 8 bases. The junction had 2 bases not matched to a gene; V was cut back by 5 bases and J by 2 bases. The germline V gene has CDR1 MNHEY and CDR2 SMNVEV (reference sequence). The CDR3 sequence is 14 residues long. CDR3 in amino acids: CASSDGGAYNEQFF. The DNA of the CDR3 is TGTGCCAGCAGTGACGGGGGGGCCTACAATGAGCAGTTCTTC.

The V and J genes are TRBV19 and TRBJ2-7, with D perhaps TRBD1 (6 bases). Looked up from germline, CDR1 is LNHDA and CDR2 is SQIVND (reference sequence). The ends were cut back, 3 bases at V and 2 bases at J, with 8 bases in the middle. This CDR3 has 13 amino acids. CDR3 in amino acids: CASSMDSTYEQYF. The CDR3 DNA is TGTGCCAGTAGTATGGACAGTACCTACGAGCAGTACTTC. Full variable domain (remainder filled in from reference TRBV19 and TRBJ2-7): DGGITQSPKYLFRKEGQNVTLSCEQNLNHDAMYWYRQDPGQGLRLIYYSQIVNDFQKGDIAEGYSVSREKKESFPLTVTSAQKNPTAFYLCASSMDSTYEQYFGPGTRLTVT.

The chain links TRBV10-3 to TRBJ1-1, with D possibly matching TRBD1 (5 bases). The germline V and J ends were trimmed by 10 bases and 4 bases, with 16 bases remaining between them. Germline loops: CDR1 ENHRY, CDR2 SYGVKD. This CDR3 has 13 residues. The CDR3, as DNA: TGTGCCACCCGCCTCGCAGGGTCCACTGAAGCTTTCTTT. It is translated as CATRLAGSTEAFF.

This sequence joins TRBV10-3 and TRBJ2-5; D is perhaps TRBD2 (6 bases). Germline assignment: CDR1 ENHRY and CDR2 SYGVKD. This CDR3 is built from 14 residues. Trimming stripped 5 bases from V and 4 bases from J, with 14 bases between. CDR3 amino acids: CAISLDYNVETQYF. For the CDR3, the DNA is TGTGCCATCAGTCTGGACTATAACGTAGAGACCCAGTACTTC.

The V and J genes are TRBV7-2 and TRBJ2-1; 9 nucleotides line up with TRBD1. Germline assignment: CDR1 SGHTA and CDR2 FQGNSA. J was trimmed by 9 bases and V by 5 bases; bases with no gene match: 8. CDR3 length equals 14 residues. The chain's CDR3 is CASSPGTGLGEQFF. CDR3 coding DNA: TGTGCCAGCAGCCCCGGGACAGGGCTTGGTGAGCAGTTCTTC.

V and J are TRBV6-5 and TRBJ2-6; D is possibly TRBD1 (5 bases). Between the trimmed V and J ends, which lost 0 bases and 6 bases, there was a span of 9 bases. Germline lookup yields CDR1 MNHEY and CDR2 SVGAGI. This CDR3 spans 15 amino acids. The CDR3 reads CASSYSGVAANVLTF. Here the CDR3 DNA reads TGTGCCAGCAGTTACTCAGGGGTAGCGGCCAACGTCCTGACTTTC.

This chain's CDR3 is CAWRGQGYTEAFF. The CDR3 coding sequence is TGTGCCTGGAGAGGACAGGGCTACACTGAAGCTTTCTTT. The J gene is TRBJ1-1, the V gene TRBV30; 8 bases map to TRBD1. CDR3 length: 13 amino acids. Germline V gene sequence: CDR1 GTSNPN, CDR2 SVGIG (reference sequence). J was trimmed by 3 bases and V by 3 bases; bases with no gene match: 3.

The V and J genes are TRBV27 and TRBJ1-2, with TRBD1 matching over 7 bases. Germline V gene lookup returns CDR1 MNHEY and CDR2 SMNVEV (reference sequence). CDR3 length equals 14 residues. The V and J ends lost 5 bases and 3 bases, in that order; junction bases with no gene match: 6. The CDR3 sequence: CASSAQTGYYGYTF. CDR3 bases: TGTGCCAGCAGTGCCCAGACAGGGTACTATGGCTACACCTTC.

The genes are TRBV4-1 and TRBJ1-6, with TRBD1 matching 11 bases. Germline trimming cut 4 bases from V and 7 bases from J; bases unmatched to any gene: 9. The CDR3 runs 17 residues. Germline V gene lookup returns CDR1 MGHRA and CDR2 YSYEKL. CDR3 sequence (DNA): TGCGCCAGCAGCCCGGACAGGGGGCGATCTGGCAATTCACCCCTCCACTTT. It codes for CASSPDRGRSGNSPLHF.

This clone was seen only a few times. The chain has TRBV2 and TRBJ2-7; a possible D gene is TRBD2 (6 bases). V lost 7 bases to trimming and J lost 7 bases, with 20 bases between them. Germline loops: CDR1 SNHLY, CDR2 FYNNEI. The CDR3 is 14 residues long. CDR3 protein: CASTQGGPSGEQYF. The CDR3 nucleotides read TGTGCCAGCACGCAAGGAGGGCCCTCGGGGGAGCAGTACTTC.

The DNA of the CDR3 is TGTGCCAGTAGTGCTGGACAGGGGGCGTTTGGACCAGCCAAAAACATTCAGTACTTC. Its translation is CASSAGQGAFGPAKNIQYF. The chain has TRBV19 and TRBJ2-4; 11 bases fit TRBD1. Trimming at V came to 5 bases and at J to 0 bases, leaving 12 bases not matched to a gene. In germline, CDR1 is LNHDA, CDR2 SQIVND (reference sequence). This CDR3 is 19 amino acids long.

CDR3 in amino acids: CASSFGRATGELFF. For the CDR3, the DNA is TGTGCCAGCAGCTTTGGCAGGGCCACCGGGGAGCTGTTTTTT. This chain joins TRBV7-9 and TRBJ2-2; the D gene is possibly TRBD1 (5 bases). CDR1 and CDR2 (germline): SEHNR, FQNEAQ (reference sequence). Trimming cost V 3 bases and J 4 bases, with 9 bases left between them. The CDR3 runs 14 residues.

The chain couples TRBV7-2 to TRBJ1-5; no firm D call. V was cut by 0 bases and J by 0 bases, with 9 bases left in between. This CDR3 has 16 residues. Per the germline V gene, CDR1 is SGHTA and CDR2 is FQGNSA. The CDR3 coding sequence is TGTGCCAGCAGCTTAGCCTTTGCGGGTAGCAATCAGCCCCAGCATTTT. Protein sequence: CASSLAFAGSNQPQHF.